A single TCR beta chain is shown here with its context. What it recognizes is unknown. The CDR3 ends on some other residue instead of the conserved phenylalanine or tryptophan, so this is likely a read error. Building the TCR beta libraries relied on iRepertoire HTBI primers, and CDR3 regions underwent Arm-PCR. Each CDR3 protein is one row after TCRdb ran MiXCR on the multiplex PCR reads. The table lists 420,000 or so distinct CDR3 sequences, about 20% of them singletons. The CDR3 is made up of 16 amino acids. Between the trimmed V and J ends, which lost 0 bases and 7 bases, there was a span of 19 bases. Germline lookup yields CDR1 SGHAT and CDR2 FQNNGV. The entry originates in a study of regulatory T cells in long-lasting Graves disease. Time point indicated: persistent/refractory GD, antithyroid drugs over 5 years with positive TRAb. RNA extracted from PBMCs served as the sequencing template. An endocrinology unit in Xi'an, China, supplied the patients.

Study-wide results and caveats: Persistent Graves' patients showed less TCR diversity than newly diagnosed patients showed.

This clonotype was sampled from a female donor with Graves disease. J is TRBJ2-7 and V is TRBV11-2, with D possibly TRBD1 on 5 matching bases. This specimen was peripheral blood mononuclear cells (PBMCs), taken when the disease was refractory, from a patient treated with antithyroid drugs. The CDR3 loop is CASSLDKGHARIEQYL. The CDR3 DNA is TGTGCCAGCAGCTTAGATAAGGGGCACGCCAGGATTGAGCAGTACCTC.